This TCR beta chain was documented in a study of T-cell reconstitution after alpha-beta-depleted transplantation in children. TCRbeta library preparation incorporated unique molecular identifiers. TCRdb redid the calling of the PCR reads with MiXCR, one entry per CDR3 protein. Of some 550,000 distinct CDR3 sequences listed, around 17% are singletons. The table lists this clonotype with a few counts. Sequences were derived from PBMCs from the stem cell graft donor, sampled from the stem cell graft. The source of this sequence is a human donor who donated a stem cell graft to a child with acute lymphoblastic leukemia.

This CDR3 is CASSSTSSHEQYF. In DNA, the CDR3 is TGTGCCAGCAGCTCGACTAGTTCCCACGAGCAGTACTTC. The rearrangement links TRBV7-9 to TRBJ2-7; a weak D match, TRBD2 (6 bases). In germline, CDR1 is SEHNR, CDR2 FQNEAQ (reference sequence). The CDR3 totals 13 residues. Trimming removed 4 bases at V and 5 bases at J, with 12 bases between.